A single sample is the source of the 21 T cell receptor beta chains below, sequenced in a study of cytomegalovirus exposure and HLA in healthy donors. Some clones are missing from TCRdb's copy, which holds only in-frame ones; the method was immunoSEQ multiplex PCR. The sample lists about 150,000 clones; just over 85% were seen once. Sample: PBMCs. These receptors all come from a human donor in good health.

V usage is TRBV5-4 and J usage is TRBJ1-2; no clear D. The V gene lost 0 bases and the J gene lost 3 bases, with 6 bases spanning the gap. Looked up from germline, CDR1 is SGHNT and CDR2 is YYREEE (reference sequence). The CDR3 contains 13 residues. The CDR3 here is CASSLAGYYGYTF. CDR3 sequence (DNA): TGTGCCAGCAGCTTGGCAGGCTACTATGGCTACACCTTC.

This clone was found once. This chain connects TRBV7-9 to TRBJ2-1, with 7 bases identical to TRBD2. The CDR3 extends over 14 amino acids. Germline assignment: CDR1 SEHNR and CDR2 FQNEAQ (reference sequence). Trimming at V came to 0 bases and at J to 8 bases, leaving 4 bases not matched to a gene. CDR3 protein: CASSLAGGYDEQFF. The CDR3 nucleotides are TGTGCCAGCAGCTTAGCGGGGGGGTACGATGAGCAGTTCTTC. Full variable domain (rest looked up from reference TRBV7-9 and TRBJ2-1): DTGVSQNPRHKITKRGQNVTFRCDPISEHNRLYWYRQTLGQGPEFLTYFQNEAQLEKSRLLSDRFSAERPKGSFSTLEIQRTEQGDSAMYLCASSLAGGYDEQFFGPGTRLTVL.

V and J are TRBV4-2 and TRBJ2-1, with 9 nucleotides matching TRBD2. The V gene's germline CDR1 is LGHNA and CDR2 YNFKEQ. Unmatched junction bases numbered 6, after V lost 2 bases and J lost 1 base. The CDR3 has 17 amino acids. CDR3 loop: CASSQLGLARSYNEQFF. For the CDR3, the DNA is TGTGCCAGCAGCCAACTAGGACTAGCGCGGTCCTACAATGAGCAGTTCTTC.

This clone occurred a few times. The chain joins TRBV4-1 to TRBJ2-3, with 11 positions matching TRBD1. J lost 0 bases, V lost 1 base, and 12 bases had no gene match. Germline V lookup: CDR1 MGHRA, CDR2 YSYEKL. The CDR3 extends over 20 amino acids. The CDR3 protein is CASSQGPLRDRGTSTDTQYF. The CDR3, as DNA: TGCGCCAGCAGCCAAGGGCCCCTTCGGGACAGGGGGACGAGCACAGATACGCAGTATTTT.

V is TRBV6-1 and J is TRBJ1-2; TRBD1 matches 8 bases. This CDR3 is 13 amino acids long. The germline V gene has CDR1 MNHNS and CDR2 SASEGT. V lost 3 bases to trimming and J lost 6 bases; unmatched junction nucleotides: 3. CDR3 in amino acids: CASSDQGANGYTF. Here the CDR3 DNA reads TGTGCCAGCAGTGACCAGGGGGCAAATGGCTACACCTTC.

The V gene is TRBV6-1, the J gene TRBJ1-5; 9 bases match TRBD1. The V segment lost 9 bases and the J segment 6 bases; nucleotides outside the gene matches: 6. Germline loops: CDR1 MNHNS, CDR2 SASEGT. The CDR3 runs 13 residues. CDR3 loop: CASSGQGSQPQHF. Here the CDR3 DNA reads TGTGCCAGTTCAGGACAGGGGAGTCAGCCCCAGCATTTT.

This rearrangement joins TRBV28 to TRBJ2-7; 9 bases agree with TRBD1. This CDR3 region has 15 residues. The V gene end was trimmed by 2 bases and the J gene end by 3 bases; junction bases not matched to a gene: 5. The germline gives CDR1 MDHEN, CDR2 SYDVKM. CDR3 amino acids: CASSLGQGPFYEQYF. Written as DNA, the CDR3 is TGTGCCAGCAGTTTAGGACAGGGGCCTTTCTACGAGCAGTACTTC.

The chain recombines TRBV5-1 with TRBJ1-2; 7 nucleotides match TRBD1. Germline V lookup: CDR1 SGHRS, CDR2 YFSETQ. V was pared by 3 bases and J by 2 bases, with 10 bases of the junction left unmatched. This CDR3 has 16 residues. This CDR3 reads CASSSQPGQRNYGYTF. CDR3 nucleotide sequence: TGCGCCAGCAGCTCCCAACCGGGACAGAGGAACTATGGCTACACCTTC. Combining the CDR3 with reference TRBV5-1 and TRBJ1-2 gives the whole variable domain KAGVTQTPRYLIKTRGQQVTLSCSPISGHRSVSWYQQTPGQGLQFLFEYFSETQRNKGNFPGRFSGRQFSNSRSEMNVSTLELGDSALYLCASSSQPGQRNYGYTFGSGTRLTVV.

The chain joins TRBV5-1 to TRBJ2-1; the match to TRBD1 covers 9 bases. The CDR3 loop spans 14 amino acids. Per germline, CDR1 SGHRS and CDR2 YFSETQ. Trimming at V came to 7 bases and at J to 3 bases, leaving 5 bases not matched to a gene. In DNA form, the CDR3 reads TGCGCCAGCGAACCGGGACAGGGCTACAATGAGCAGTTCTTC. It is translated as CASEPGQGYNEQFF.

V usage is TRBV27 and J usage is TRBJ1-6, with D unclear. The CDR3 has 14 residues. CDR1 is MNHEY and CDR2 is SMNVEV in the germline V gene (reference sequence). The V and J ends lost 3 bases and 8 bases respectively, with 11 bases between them. The CDR3 loop is CASSFLFGDSPLHF. CDR3 in DNA: TGTGCCAGCAGTTTTTTATTCGGGGATTCACCCCTCCACTTT.

The chain carries TRBV6-5 and TRBJ1-1, with a weak D call TRBD1 (6 bases). V lost 1 base and J lost 3, with 6 bases in between. The germline V gene encodes CDR1 MNHEY and CDR2 SVGAGI. The CDR3 sequence is 13 residues long. This CDR3 is CASSYYRDTEAFF. The DNA for the CDR3 is TGTGCCAGCAGTTACTACAGGGACACTGAAGCTTTCTTT.

The sample holds a few counts of this clone. The rearrangement joins TRBV6-5 to TRBJ1-1; the D gene is possibly TRBD1 (5 bases). CDR3 length equals 15 residues. V shed 0 bases and J shed 0 bases, with 8 bases lying between them. Germline V lookup: CDR1 MNHEY, CDR2 SVGAGI. CDR3 sequence: CASSYSYRMNTEAFF. The CDR3 DNA is TGTGCCAGCAGTTACTCATACAGGATGAACACTGAAGCTTTCTTT.

V usage is TRBV28 and J usage is TRBJ1-5; 8 bases align to TRBD1. J lost 7 bases, V lost 6 bases, and 11 bases had no gene match. The CDR3 sequence is 15 residues long. Germline CDR1 is MDHEN and CDR2 is SYDVKM. CDR3: CASRLPQGAPQPQHF. CDR3 sequence (DNA): TGTGCCAGCAGACTACCCCAGGGGGCTCCCCAGCCCCAGCATTTT.

The V call is TRBV5-6, the J call TRBJ2-7; 9 nucleotides match TRBD1. The CDR3 extends over 12 amino acids. CDR1 and CDR2 (germline): SGHDT, YYEEEE. V dropped 3 bases and J dropped 11; count of bases not matched to a gene: 6. In nucleotides, the CDR3 is TGTGCCAGCAGCTCCGACAGGGGGGAAAAGTACTTC. Translating it yields CASSSDRGEKYF.

The chain is built from TRBV5-4 and TRBJ2-1, with TRBD2 matching 7 bases. CDR3 length equals 16 residues. The ends lost 7 bases at V and 9 bases at J; junction bases unmatched: 19. The germline V gene encodes CDR1 SGHNT and CDR2 YYREEE (reference sequence). This CDR3 reads CASEKSGSGPGGEQFF. The CDR3, as DNA: TGTGCCAGCGAAAAATCTGGTAGCGGGCCTGGGGGTGAGCAGTTCTTC.

The V gene is TRBV29-1, the J gene TRBJ2-2; a possible D gene is TRBD1 (6 bases). This CDR3 is 13 amino acids long. Germline V CDR1 and CDR2: SQVTM, ANQGSEA. With 6 bases removed from V and 6 bases from J, the gap between germline ends came to 14 bases. The CDR3 is CSVTIQGPGELFF. The CDR3 DNA reads TGCAGCGTGACCATACAGGGCCCCGGGGAGCTGTTTTTT.

J is TRBJ1-2 and V is TRBV6-1, with D tentatively TRBD1 (5 bases). Trimming took 1 base from V and 7 from J, leaving 10 bases between them. Per germline, CDR1 MNHNS and CDR2 SASEGT. The CDR3 contains 13 residues. The CDR3 coding sequence is TGTGCCAGCAGTGAAGAGGGGCTGGGTGGCTACACCTTC. The encoded protein is CASSEEGLGGYTF.

J is TRBJ2-5 and V is TRBV7-9, with D possibly being TRBD2 (5 bases). Germline values: CDR1 SEHNR, CDR2 FQNEAQ (reference sequence). The germline V and J ends were trimmed by 4 bases and 1 base, with 10 bases remaining between them. This CDR3 is 14 amino acids long. CDR3 protein: CASSSEVAQETQYF. CDR3 bases: TGTGCCAGCAGCTCGGAGGTGGCCCAAGAGACCCAGTACTTC. Drawing the rest from reference TRBV7-9 and TRBJ2-5, the complete variable domain is DTGVSQNPRHKITKRGQNVTFRCDPISEHNRLYWYRQTLGQGPEFLTYFQNEAQLEKSRLLSDRFSAERPKGSFSTLEIQRTEQGDSAMYLCASSSEVAQETQYFGPGTRLLVL.

The J gene is TRBJ1-3, the V gene TRBV28; TRBD1 agrees at 7 bases. Germline V lookup: CDR1 MDHEN, CDR2 SYDVKM. The length of the CDR3 is 15 residues. J was trimmed by 0 bases and V by 5 bases; bases with no gene match: 4. In DNA form, the CDR3 reads TGTGCCAGCAGTGCGGACAGGTACTCTGGAAACACCATATATTTT. It encodes CASSADRYSGNTIYF.

The rearrangement uses TRBV5-5 and TRBJ1-1; D not resolved. The CDR3 is 14 amino acids. Per germline, CDR1 SGHKS and CDR2 YYEKEE (reference sequence). Trimming removed 0 bases at V and 2 bases at J, with 8 bases between. The CDR3 sequence is CASSLVQTNTEAFF. CDR3 in DNA: TGTGCCAGCAGCTTGGTACAGACCAACACTGAAGCTTTCTTT.

The CDR3 DNA is TGTGCCAGCAGCCTAAGGGCAGGGCGGGAGACCCAGTACTTC. The encoded protein is CASSLRAGRETQYF. V gene TRBV28 combines with J gene TRBJ2-5, with a weak D call TRBD1 (5 bases). Per the germline V gene, CDR1 is MDHEN and CDR2 is SYDVKM. Trimming removed 6 bases from V and 5 bases from J, with 16 bases in between. This CDR3 is 14 amino acids long. Variable domain in full (rest from reference TRBV28 and TRBJ2-5): DVKVTQSSRYLVKRTGEKVFLECVQDMDHENMFWYRQDPGLGLRLIYFSYDVKMKEKGDIPEGYSVSREKKERFSLILESASTNQTSMYLCASSLRAGRETQYFGPGTRLLVL.